Sequencing of this T cell receptor (beta chain) was carried out in a study of cytomegalovirus exposure and HLA in healthy donors. Notes on the study in general: At a 0.05 false discovery rate, a later analysis found about 17,000 TCR beta sequences to be associated with HLA alleles. The study listed under 200 cytomegalovirus-associated TCR beta chains.

The length of the CDR3 is 15 residues. Germline V gene data show CDR1 as SGHAT and CDR2 as FQNNGV. V was clipped by 0 bases and J by 5 bases, with 13 bases between them. This clone was observed a single time. Its specificity is unknown. It was with 60 Vbeta and 13 Jbeta primers that the PCR ran. Libraries were prepared by immunoSEQ multiplex PCR; TCRdb keeps only in-frame clonotypes and omits some of them. The profile shows about 120,000 clones, about 78% of them singletons. This chain links TRBV11-2 with TRBJ1-1; D possibly corresponds to TRBD1 (5 bases). The source of this sequence is a woman in her 30s in good health and CMV-seropositive. Material for sequencing was PBMCs. The CDR3 loop is CASSLDQGGWTEAFF. The CDR3 region has the DNA TGTGCCAGCAGCTTAGACCAGGGAGGTTGGACTGAAGCTTTCTTT.